These 7 T cell receptor beta chains were sequenced from one sample in a study of T cells in Graves' hyperthyroidism and ophthalmopathy. There were TCR beta CDR3 regions amplified from RNA transcripts. An initial round of RT-PCR targeting the TCR CDR3 relied on the HTBI primer set. Using its own MiXCR run on the multiplex PCR reads, TCRdb lists one record per CDR3 protein. The sample has roughly 710,000 distinct CDR3 sequences, approximately 40% seen once; the top ten hold around 31%. Specimen: blood. The receptors were gathered from a woman between 40 and 50 years old with Graves' hyperthyroidism.

As concerns this clonotype: A much larger clone differs from this one at a single base, so this may be a read error. The V and J genes are TRBV10-3 and TRBJ1-5; tentative D call: TRBD1 (5 bases). V lost 5 bases, J lost 6 bases, and 17 bases lay in between. CDR3 length equals 15 residues. Germline values: CDR1 ENHRY, CDR2 SYGVKD. The CDR3 DNA sequence: TGTGCCATCAGTCCCAACAGCCCCAGGGTTCAGCCCCAGCATTTT. Protein product: CAISPNSPRVQPQHF.

CDR3 sequence reads: CATSSQGQDYGYTF. The CDR3, as DNA: TGTGCCACCAGCAGCCAAGGACAAGACTATGGCTACACCTTC. The V gene is TRBV15, the J gene TRBJ1-2; D is possibly TRBD1 (5 bases). CDR3 size: 14 residues. Trimming removed 3 bases at V and 3 bases at J, with 11 bases between. Germline CDR1 and CDR2: LNHNV and YYDKDF (reference sequence). Filled out from reference TRBV15 and TRBJ1-2, the complete variable domain reads DAMVIQNPRYQVTQFGKPVTLSCSQTLNHNVMYWYQQKSSQAPKLLFHYYDKDFNNEADTPDNFQSRRPNTSFCFLDIRSPGLGDTAMYLCATSSQGQDYGYTFGSGTRLTVV.

The V gene is TRBV2, the J gene TRBJ2-3; D possibly corresponds to TRBD2 (6 bases). The germline CDR1 and CDR2 sequences are SNHLY and FYNNEI. This CDR3 comprises 14 residues. V was shortened by 6 bases and J by 2 bases, with 12 bases between the two germline ends. Written as DNA, the CDR3 is TGTGCCAGCAGGGGGACTCAACCCACAGATACGCAGTATTTT. Amino acid sequence: CASRGTQPTDTQYF.

The chain has TRBV20-1 and TRBJ1-2; the D is unclear. This CDR3 spans 13 amino acids. Looked up from germline, CDR1 is DFQATT and CDR2 is SNEGSKA (reference sequence). The V gene lost 0 bases and the J gene lost 5 bases, with 10 bases spanning the gap. CDR3 in DNA: TGCAGTGCTAGAGATTACATAGGGTATGGCTACACCTTC. It specifies CSARDYIGYGYTF.

This chain links TRBV28 with TRBJ1-2; D not resolved. Trimming took 3 bases from V and 8 from J, leaving 16 bases between them. The CDR3 is 14 amino acids. Germline loops: CDR1 MDHEN, CDR2 SYDVKM. The CDR3 DNA is TGTGCCAGCAGTTTCGAGGCTTGGGGTCAGGGCTACACCTTC. Protein product: CASSFEAWGQGYTF.

The gene calls are TRBV6-5 and TRBJ1-2, with TRBD1 matching 8 bases. CDR1 is MNHEY and CDR2 is SVGAGI in the germline V gene. The ends lost 6 bases at V and 8 bases at J; junction bases unmatched: 8. CDR3 size: 13 residues. CDR3: CASSQDRVVGYTF. The CDR3 region has the DNA TGTGCCAGCAGCCAGGACAGGGTCGTGGGCTACACCTTC.

In its sample, this clonotype was seen a few times. CDR3 residues: CASSWTVSNEKLFF. The CDR3 DNA reads TGTGCCAGCAGCTGGACAGTTTCTAATGAAAAACTGTTTTTT. The chain links TRBV7-2 to TRBJ1-4, with a weak D call TRBD1 (6 bases). The CDR3 contains 14 residues. Trimming removed 4 bases at V and 3 bases at J, with 9 bases between. The germline gives CDR1 SGHTA, CDR2 FQGNSA. Combining the CDR3 with reference TRBV7-2 and TRBJ1-4 gives the whole variable domain GAGVSQSPSNKVTEKGKDVELRCDPISGHTALYWYRQSLGQGLEFLIYFQGNSAPDKSGLPSDRFSAERTGGSVSTLTIQRTQQEDSAVYLCASSWTVSNEKLFFGSGTQLSVL.